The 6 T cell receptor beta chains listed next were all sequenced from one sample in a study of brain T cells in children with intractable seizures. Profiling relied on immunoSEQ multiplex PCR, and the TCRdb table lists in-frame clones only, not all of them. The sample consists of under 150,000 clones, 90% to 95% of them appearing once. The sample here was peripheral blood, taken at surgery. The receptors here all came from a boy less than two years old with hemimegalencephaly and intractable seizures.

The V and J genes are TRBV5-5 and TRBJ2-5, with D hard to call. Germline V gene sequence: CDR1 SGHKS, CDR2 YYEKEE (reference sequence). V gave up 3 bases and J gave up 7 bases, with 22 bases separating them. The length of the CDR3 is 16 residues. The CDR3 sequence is CASSYPGHGSKRTQYF. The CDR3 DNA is TGTGCCAGCAGCTACCCGGGCCACGGTTCCAAGAGGACCCAGTACTTC.

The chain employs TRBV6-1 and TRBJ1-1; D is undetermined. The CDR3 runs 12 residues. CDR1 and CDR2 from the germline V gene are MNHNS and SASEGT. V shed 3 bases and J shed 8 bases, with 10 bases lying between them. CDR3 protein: CASSDPPVEAFF. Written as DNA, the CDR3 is TGTGCCAGCAGTGACCCGCCAGTCGAAGCTTTCTTT.

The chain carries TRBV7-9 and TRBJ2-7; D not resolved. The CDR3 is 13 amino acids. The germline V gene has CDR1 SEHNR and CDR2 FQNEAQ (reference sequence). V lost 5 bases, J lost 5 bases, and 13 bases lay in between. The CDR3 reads CASSIPGSDEQYF. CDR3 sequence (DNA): TGTGCCAGCAGCATCCCCGGTTCCGACGAGCAGTACTTC.

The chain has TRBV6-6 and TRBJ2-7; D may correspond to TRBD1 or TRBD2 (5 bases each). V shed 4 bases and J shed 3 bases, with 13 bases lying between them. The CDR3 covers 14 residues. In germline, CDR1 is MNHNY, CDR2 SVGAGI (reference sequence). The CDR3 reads CASSFLGRIYEQYF. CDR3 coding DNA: TGTGCCAGCAGTTTCTTGGGACGGATCTACGAGCAGTACTTC.

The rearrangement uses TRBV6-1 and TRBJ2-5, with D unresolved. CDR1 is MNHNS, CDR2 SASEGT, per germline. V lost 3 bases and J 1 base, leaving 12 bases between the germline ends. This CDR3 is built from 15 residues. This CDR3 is CASSETRPAQETQYF. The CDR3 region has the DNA TGTGCCAGCAGTGAGACACGGCCGGCCCAAGAGACCCAGTACTTC.

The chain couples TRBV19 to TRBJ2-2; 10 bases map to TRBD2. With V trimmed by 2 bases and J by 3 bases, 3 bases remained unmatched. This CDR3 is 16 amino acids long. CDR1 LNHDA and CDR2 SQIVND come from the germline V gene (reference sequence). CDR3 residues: CASSILAGVHTGELFF. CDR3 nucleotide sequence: TGTGCCAGTAGTATACTAGCGGGAGTACACACCGGGGAGCTGTTTTTT.